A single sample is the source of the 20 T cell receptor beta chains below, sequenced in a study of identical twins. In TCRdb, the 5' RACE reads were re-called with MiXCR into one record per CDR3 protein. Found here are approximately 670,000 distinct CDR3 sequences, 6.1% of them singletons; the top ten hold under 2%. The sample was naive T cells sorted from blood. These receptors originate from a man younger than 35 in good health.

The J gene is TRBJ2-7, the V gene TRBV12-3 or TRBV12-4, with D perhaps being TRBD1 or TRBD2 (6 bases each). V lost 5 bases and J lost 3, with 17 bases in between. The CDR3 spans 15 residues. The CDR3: CASSGGRQDIYEQYF. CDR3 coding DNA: TGTGCCAGCAGTGGGGGGAGACAGGACATCTACGAGCAGTACTTC.

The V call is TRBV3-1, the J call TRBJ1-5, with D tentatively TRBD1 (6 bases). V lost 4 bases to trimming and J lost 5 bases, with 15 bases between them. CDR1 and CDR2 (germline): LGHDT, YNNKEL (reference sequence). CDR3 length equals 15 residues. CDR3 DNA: TGTGCCAGCAGCCCCTCGGCAGGGGTCGATCAGCCCCAGCATTTT. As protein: CASSPSAGVDQPQHF.

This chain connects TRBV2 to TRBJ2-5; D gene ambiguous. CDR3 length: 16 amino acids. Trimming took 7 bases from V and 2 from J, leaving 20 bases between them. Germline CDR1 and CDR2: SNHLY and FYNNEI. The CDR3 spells CASNAPILLLQETQYF. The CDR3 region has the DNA TGTGCCAGCAATGCCCCTATCCTCTTGCTACAAGAGACCCAGTACTTC.

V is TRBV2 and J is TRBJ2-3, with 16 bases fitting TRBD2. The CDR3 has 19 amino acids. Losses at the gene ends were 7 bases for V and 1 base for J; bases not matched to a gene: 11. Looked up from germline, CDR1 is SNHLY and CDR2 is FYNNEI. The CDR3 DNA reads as TGTGCCAGCACCGCCGAGGGACTAGCGGGAGGGCCTGGCACAGATACGCAGTATTTT. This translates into CASTAEGLAGGPGTDTQYF.

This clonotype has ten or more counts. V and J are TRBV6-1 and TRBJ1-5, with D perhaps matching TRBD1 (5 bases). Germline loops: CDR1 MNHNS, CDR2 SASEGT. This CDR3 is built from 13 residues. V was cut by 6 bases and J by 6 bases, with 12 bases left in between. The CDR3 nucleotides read TGTGCCAGCAGGTTGGGGGTTGGTCAGCCCCAGCATTTT. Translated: CASRLGVGQPQHF.

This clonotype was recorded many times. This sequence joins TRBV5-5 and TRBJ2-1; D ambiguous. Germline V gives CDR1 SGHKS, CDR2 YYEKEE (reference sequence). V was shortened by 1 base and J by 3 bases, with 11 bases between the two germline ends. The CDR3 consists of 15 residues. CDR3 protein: CASSLHPDYYNEQFF. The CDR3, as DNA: TGTGCCAGCAGCTTGCACCCAGATTACTACAATGAGCAGTTCTTC.

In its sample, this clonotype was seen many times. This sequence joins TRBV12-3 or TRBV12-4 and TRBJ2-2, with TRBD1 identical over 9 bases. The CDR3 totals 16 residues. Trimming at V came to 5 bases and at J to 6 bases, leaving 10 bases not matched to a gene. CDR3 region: CASSHRGDRVPGELFF. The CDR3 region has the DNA TGTGCCAGCAGTCATAGGGGGGACAGGGTGCCCGGGGAGCTGTTTTTT.

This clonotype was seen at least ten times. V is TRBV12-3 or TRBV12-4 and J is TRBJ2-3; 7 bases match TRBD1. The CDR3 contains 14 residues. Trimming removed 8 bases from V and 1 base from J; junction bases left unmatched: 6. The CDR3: CASHTTGGTDTQYF. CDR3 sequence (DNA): TGTGCCAGCCATACTACAGGGGGCACAGATACGCAGTATTTT.

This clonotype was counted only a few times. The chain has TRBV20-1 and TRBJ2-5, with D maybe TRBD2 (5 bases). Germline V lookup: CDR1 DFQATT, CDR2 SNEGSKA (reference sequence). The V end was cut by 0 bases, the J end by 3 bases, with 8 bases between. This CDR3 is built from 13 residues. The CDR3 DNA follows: TGCAGTGCTAGAGATGGAGGAAAAGAGACCCAGTACTTC. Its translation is CSARDGGKETQYF.

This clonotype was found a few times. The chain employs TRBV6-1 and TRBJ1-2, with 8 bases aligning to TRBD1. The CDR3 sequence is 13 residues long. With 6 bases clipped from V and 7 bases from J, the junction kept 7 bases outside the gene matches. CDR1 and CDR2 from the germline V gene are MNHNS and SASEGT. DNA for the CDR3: TGTGCCAGCAGCACGACAGGGGCGGGTGGCTACACCTTC. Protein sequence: CASSTTGAGGYTF.

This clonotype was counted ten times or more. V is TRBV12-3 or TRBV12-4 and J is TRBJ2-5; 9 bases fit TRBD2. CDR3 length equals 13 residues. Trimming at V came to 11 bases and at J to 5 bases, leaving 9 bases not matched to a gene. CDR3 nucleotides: TGTGCCGTCAGGAGCGGGGGGAGGGAGACCCAGTACTTC. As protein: CAVRSGGRETQYF.

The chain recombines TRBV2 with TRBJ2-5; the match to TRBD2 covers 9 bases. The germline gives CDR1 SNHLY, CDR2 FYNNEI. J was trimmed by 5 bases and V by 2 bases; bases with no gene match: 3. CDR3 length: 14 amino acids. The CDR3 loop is CASSESGRKETQYF. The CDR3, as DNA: TGTGCCAGCAGTGAAAGCGGGAGGAAGGAGACCCAGTACTTC. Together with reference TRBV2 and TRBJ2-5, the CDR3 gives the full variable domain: EPEVTQTPSHQVTQMGQEVILRCVPISNHLYFYWYRQILGQKVEFLVSFYNNEISEKSEIFDDQFSVERPDGSNFTLKIRSTKLEDSAMYFCASSESGRKETQYFGPGTRLLVL.

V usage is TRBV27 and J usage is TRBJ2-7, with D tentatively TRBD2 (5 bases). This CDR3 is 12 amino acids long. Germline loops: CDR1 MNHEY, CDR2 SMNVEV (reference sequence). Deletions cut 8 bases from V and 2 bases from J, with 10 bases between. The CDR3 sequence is CASGLPPYEQYV. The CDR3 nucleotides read TGTGCCAGCGGACTTCCGCCCTACGAGCAGTACGTC.

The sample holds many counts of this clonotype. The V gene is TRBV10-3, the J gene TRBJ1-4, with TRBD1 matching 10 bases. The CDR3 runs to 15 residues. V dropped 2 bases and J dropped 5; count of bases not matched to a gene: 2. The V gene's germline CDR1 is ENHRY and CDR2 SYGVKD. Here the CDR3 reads CAISERGQGNEKLFF. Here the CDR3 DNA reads TGTGCCATCAGTGAGCGGGGACAGGGGAATGAAAAACTGTTTTTT.

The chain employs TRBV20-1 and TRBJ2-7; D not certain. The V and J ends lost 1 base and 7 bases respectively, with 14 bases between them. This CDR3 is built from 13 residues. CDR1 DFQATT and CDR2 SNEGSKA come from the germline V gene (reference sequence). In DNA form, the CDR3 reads TGCAGTGCTAGAGGGCATGGCGAGGCTGAGCAGTACGTC. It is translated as CSARGHGEAEQYV.

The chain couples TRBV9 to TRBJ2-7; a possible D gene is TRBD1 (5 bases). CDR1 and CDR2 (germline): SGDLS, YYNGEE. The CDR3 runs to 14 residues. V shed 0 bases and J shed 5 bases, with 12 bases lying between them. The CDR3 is CASSVEGRADEQYF. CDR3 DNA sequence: TGTGCCAGCAGCGTAGAAGGCAGGGCGGACGAGCAGTACTTC.

The CDR3 spells CASSDGTISETQYF. The CDR3 DNA follows: TGCGCCAGCAGTGATGGGACAATTTCGGAGACCCAGTACTTC. V usage is TRBV10-2 and J usage is TRBJ2-5; a weak D match, TRBD1 (6 bases). V was shortened by 3 bases and J by 5 bases, with 13 bases between the two germline ends. The CDR3 covers 14 residues. Germline CDR1 reads WSHSY; CDR2 reads SAAADI.

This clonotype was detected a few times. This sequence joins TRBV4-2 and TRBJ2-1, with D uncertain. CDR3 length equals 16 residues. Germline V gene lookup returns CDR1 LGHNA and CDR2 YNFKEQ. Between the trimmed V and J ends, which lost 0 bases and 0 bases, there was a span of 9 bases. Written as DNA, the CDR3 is TGTGCCAGCAGCCAAGAGGCCCGCGACTCCTACAATGAGCAGTTCTTC. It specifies CASSQEARDSYNEQFF.

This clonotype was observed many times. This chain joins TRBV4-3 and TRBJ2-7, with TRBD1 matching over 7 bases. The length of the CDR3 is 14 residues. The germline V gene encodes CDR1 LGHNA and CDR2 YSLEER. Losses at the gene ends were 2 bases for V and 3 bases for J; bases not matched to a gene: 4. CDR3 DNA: TGCGCCAGCAGCCAAAGGGACAGCCACTACGAGCAGTACTTC. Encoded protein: CASSQRDSHYEQYF.

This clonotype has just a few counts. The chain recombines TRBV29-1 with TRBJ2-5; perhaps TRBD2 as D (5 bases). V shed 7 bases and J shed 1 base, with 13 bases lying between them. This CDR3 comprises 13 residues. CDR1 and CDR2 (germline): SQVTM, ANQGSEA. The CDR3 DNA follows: TGCAGCGCCGCCGCGCGGGCCCAAGAGACCCAGTACTTC. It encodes CSAAARAQETQYF.